The 17 T cell receptor beta chains given below trace back to one sample, sequenced in a study of shared T cell receptors in the human thymus. TCRdb's table, derived via immunoSEQ multiplex PCR, lists solely in-frame clones and lacks some. There are 600,000 to 900,000 clones in the sample; approximately 83% occur only once, and 0.008% to 0.011% lies in the top ten. The sample was also reused in another study, on human thymus T cells.

Sequencing used thymocytes. These receptor sequences come from a girl less than two years old with a congenital heart defect.

A few counts support this clone. This chain joins TRBV7-8 and TRBJ1-5; D remains unclear. The CDR3 loop spans 12 amino acids. Germline values: CDR1 SGHVS, CDR2 FQNEAQ. V lost 2 bases and J lost 4, with 3 bases in between. CDR3 in amino acids: CASSLQNQPQHF. The CDR3 region has the DNA TGTGCCAGCAGCTTACAGAATCAGCCCCAGCATTTT.

This chain joins TRBV5-1 and TRBJ1-2; weak D call: TRBD1 (6 bases). Trimming stripped 5 bases from V and 1 base from J, with 21 bases between. The CDR3 totals 17 residues. From germline, CDR1 is SGHRS and CDR2 YFSETQ. This CDR3 is CASRLHEQGQFNYGYTF. CDR3 coding DNA: TGCGCCAGCAGACTCCACGAACAGGGTCAGTTTAACTATGGCTACACCTTC.

In its sample, this clone was seen a few times. The chain recombines TRBV29-1 with TRBJ2-7, with a weak D call TRBD1 (5 bases). The V end was cut by 0 bases, the J end by 7 bases, with 19 bases between. Germline V lookup: CDR1 SQVTM, CDR2 ANQGSEA. This CDR3 has 15 residues. The chain's CDR3 is CSVEDRQDTHLEQYF. In DNA, the CDR3 is TGCAGCGTTGAAGATCGGCAGGACACCCACTTGGAGCAGTACTTC.

The rearrangement uses TRBV29-1 and TRBJ1-2; a possible D gene is TRBD1 (6 bases). Germline V gene sequence: CDR1 SQVTM, CDR2 ANQGSEA. Trimming left V 2 bases short and J 6 bases short, with 16 bases between. The CDR3 runs to 14 residues. The DNA of the CDR3 is TGCAGCGTTGAATCTGGCGCCAGGGGCAATGGCTACACCTTC. Its translation is CSVESGARGNGYTF.

As DNA, the CDR3 is TGCGCCAGCAGCCCCGGGGGGGGCGTTGGCTATGGCTACACCTTC. Its protein product is CASSPGGGVGYGYTF. This sequence joins TRBV5-1 and TRBJ1-2; possible D gene TRBD1, 6 bases. This CDR3 is 15 amino acids long. Trimming took off 4 bases at V and 4 bases at J, with 17 bases between the two ends. Germline V lookup: CDR1 SGHRS, CDR2 YFSETQ.

This chain uses TRBV28 with TRBJ1-4; TRBD1 aligns across 8 bases. Germline trimming cut 6 bases from V and 6 bases from J; bases unmatched to any gene: 6. Germline CDR1 is MDHEN and CDR2 is SYDVKM. The CDR3 covers 14 residues. The CDR3 loop reads CASRRTGSDEKLFF. The DNA of the CDR3 is TGTGCCAGCAGAAGGACAGGGAGCGATGAAAAACTGTTTTTT. The full variable domain, rest sourced from reference TRBV28 and TRBJ1-4, is DVKVTQSSRYLVKRTGEKVFLECVQDMDHENMFWYRQDPGLGLRLIYFSYDVKMKEKGDIPEGYSVSREKKERFSLILESASTNQTSMYLCASRRTGSDEKLFFGSGTQLSVL.

The rearrangement uses TRBV6-9 and TRBJ1-1; 7 bases align to TRBD1. CDR3 length: 18 residues. In germline, CDR1 is MNHGY, CDR2 SVAAGI. After removal of 4 bases from V and 3 bases from J, the junction contained 17 bases not matched to a gene. DNA for the CDR3: TGTGCCAGCAGTTCCAACGACAGGGAAAGAATCGGGGACACTGAAGCTTTCTTT. Translation: CASSSNDRERIGDTEAFF.

The chain employs TRBV28 and TRBJ2-7; D perhaps matches TRBD2 (6 bases). The CDR3 has 14 amino acids. Germline V gene lookup returns CDR1 MDHEN and CDR2 SYDVKM. V dropped 1 base and J dropped 4 bases, with 11 bases sitting between them. CDR3 in amino acids: CASSLYGEAYEQYF. In DNA form, the CDR3 reads TGTGCCAGCAGTTTATATGGGGAGGCATACGAGCAGTACTTC.

On this clone: The germline gene is not matched at one end of the junction; a read error may be the cause. CDR3 amino acids: CTTDPGHLF. The CDR3 coding sequence is TGCACTACTGACCCAGGACACCTCTTT. This chain connects TRBV20-1 to TRBJ1-1; D may be TRBD1 (5 bases). This CDR3 spans 9 amino acids. Per the germline V gene, CDR1 is DFQATT and CDR2 is SNEGSKA (reference sequence).

The V gene is TRBV28, the J gene TRBJ1-1, with TRBD1 matching over 11 bases. The ends lost 2 bases at V and 4 bases at J; junction bases unmatched: 9. The CDR3 sequence is 17 residues long. CDR1 and CDR2 (germline): MDHEN, SYDVKM. This CDR3 reads CASSLASDRGLSTEAFF. CDR3 coding DNA: TGTGCCAGCAGTTTAGCCTCGGACAGGGGGCTGTCCACTGAAGCTTTCTTT.

The chain joins TRBV6-4 to TRBJ2-5; TRBD2 is a possible D gene (5 bases). With 6 bases removed from V and 5 bases from J, the gap between germline ends came to 19 bases. The germline gives CDR1 MRHNA, CDR2 SNTAGT. The CDR3 is 15 amino acids. The CDR3 DNA reads as TGTGCCAGCAGCAAGACTACGGGGTCGCGGGAGACCCAGTACTTC. This encodes CASSKTTGSRETQYF.

This chain uses TRBV27 with TRBJ1-2; TRBD1 agrees at 8 bases. J was trimmed by 2 bases and V by 7 bases; bases with no gene match: 3. The CDR3 is 13 residues long. Germline V gene sequence: CDR1 MNHEY, CDR2 SMNVEV (reference sequence). The CDR3 nucleotides read TGTGCCAGCACAAGGGACAGGAACTATGGCTACACCTTC. Translating gives CASTRDRNYGYTF.

The V call is TRBV5-6, the J call TRBJ1-1, with 8 nucleotides matching TRBD1. There are 16 residues in the CDR3. CDR1 SGHDT and CDR2 YYEEEE come from the germline V gene. Trimming cost V 0 bases and J 0 bases; bases outside gene matches: 4. The CDR3 DNA reads TGTGCCAGCAGCTTGGACCAGGGGGCCCTGAACACTGAAGCTTTCTTT. Translation: CASSLDQGALNTEAFF.

This chain connects TRBV5-6 to TRBJ1-1; D unclear. The CDR3 has 14 residues. V gave up 1 base and J gave up 1 base, with 8 bases separating them. Germline assignment: CDR1 SGHDT and CDR2 YYEEEE. CDR3 bases: TGTGCCAGCAGCTTGTGGCAACCGAACACTGAAGCTTTCTTT. Its translation is CASSLWQPNTEAFF.

The chain recombines TRBV4-1 with TRBJ1-2; D may be TRBD1 (6 bases). V lost 3 bases and J 3 bases, leaving 14 bases between the germline ends. This CDR3 has 15 residues. Germline V CDR1 and CDR2: MGHRA, YSYEKL. CDR3 in amino acids: CASSQDPGQHYGYTF. The CDR3 nucleotides read TGCGCCAGCAGCCAGGATCCCGGACAGCACTATGGCTACACCTTC.

The V gene is TRBV4-2, the J gene TRBJ2-3, with D possibly TRBD1 on 5 matching bases. Germline V lookup: CDR1 LGHNA, CDR2 YNFKEQ. Trimming pared 0 bases from V and 4 bases from J, leaving 14 bases between. The CDR3 loop spans 16 amino acids. The CDR3 spells CASSQDQGLKPDTQYF. The CDR3 DNA is TGTGCCAGCAGCCAAGATCAGGGTTTAAAACCAGATACGCAGTATTTT.

J is TRBJ1-2 and V is TRBV7-6, with 9 bases identical to TRBD1. V shed 1 base, J shed 7 bases, and the junction held 4 bases outside the gene matches. From germline, CDR1 is SGHVS and CDR2 FNYEAQ. There are 14 residues in the CDR3. CDR3 DNA sequence: TGTGCCAGCAGCTTAGGGACAGGGGTCTCTGGCTACACCTTC. It is translated as CASSLGTGVSGYTF.